The rows below give T cell receptor beta chains drawn from one sample of a study of spatial heterogeneity in lung cancer. TCRdb processed the 5' RACE reads anew with MiXCR; each CDR3 protein has one entry. This table holds 4,500 to 6,500 distinct CDR3 sequences, around an eighth found once. The material sequenced was lung tumor tissue, taken at surgery. The origin of the receptors is a female donor with early-stage non-small cell lung cancer. Both conserved end residues are part of each CDR3. Clone size is given for some rows only: seen once, a few or many times, or a class if the clone is expanded.

TRBV12-3/TRBV12-4,.,TRBJ1-1,CASQKGNTGGAEAFF
TRBV11-3,many,TRBJ2-1,CASSPLSGSVDNEQFF
TRBV27,.,TRBJ2-7,CASSFIGETYEQYF
TRBV12-3/TRBV12-4,medium-sized,TRBJ1-2,CASSHTGAYGYTF
TRBV5-1,many,TRBJ1-1,CASSLRPDTEAFF
TRBV10-3,medium-sized,TRBJ1-1,CAIGVDSVEAFF
TRBV2,medium-sized,TRBJ1-1,CASSENRLNTEAFF
TRBV18,medium-sized,TRBJ2-1,CASSPELAGVREQFF
TRBV7-9,.,TRBJ2-3,CASSFSLSTDTQYF
TRBV29-1,medium-sized,TRBJ2-1,CSVDSRDRPYNEQFF
TRBV7-2,many,TRBJ2-7,CASSGQRYEQYF
TRBV21-1,medium-sized,TRBJ2-2,CASSKAPPGQGNLAGAGELFF
TRBV7-3,many,TRBJ2-1,CASSPQSGVTYNEQFF
TRBV19,medium-sized,TRBJ1-5,CASSTLAAQPQHF
TRBV28,many,TRBJ1-5,CASSLYGTGGGHQPQHF
TRBV20-1,medium-sized,TRBJ1-4,CSAAATGGNEKLFF
TRBV5-4,medium-sized,TRBJ1-2,CASSFSNYGYTF
TRBV7-2,many,TRBJ2-5,CASSQEIQETQYF
TRBV28,medium-sized,TRBJ1-2,CASSLTGQWRGYTF
TRBV19,medium-sized,TRBJ2-5,CASSTGQSAAETQYF
TRBV5-8,many,TRBJ2-6,CASSLLGSGANVLTF
TRBV29-1,many,TRBJ2-1,CSVEDLGSSYNEQFF
TRBV28,medium-sized,TRBJ1-2,CASSSDYGYTF
TRBV7-8,.,TRBJ2-1,CASSQDYNEQFF
TRBV7-2,medium-sized,TRBJ2-6,CASSTYFAGANVLTF
TRBV19,medium-sized,TRBJ2-3,CASSIGDASTDTQYF
TRBV5-1,many,TRBJ2-7,CASTPGQEGEEQYF
TRBV7-2,few,TRBJ1-2,CASSLTTGGAAFYGYTF
TRBV7-9,medium-sized,TRBJ1-1,CASSPTGKAEAFF
TRBV3-1,medium-sized,TRBJ2-2,CASSHGTGRTGELFF
TRBV5-1,medium-sized,TRBJ1-1,CASSLGERTEAFF
TRBV10-3,medium-sized,TRBJ1-2,CAISGGQGNYGYTF
TRBV27,medium-sized,TRBJ1-2,CASSPTRTGGDGYTF
TRBV18,many,TRBJ1-1,CASSPREGLGSTEAFF
TRBV28,many,TRBJ2-1,CASSPGLAAGNEQFF
TRBV19,medium-sized,TRBJ1-5,CASSTRTGSPQPQHF
TRBV20-1,.,TRBJ2-3,CSARIAGNPTDTQYF
TRBV2,.,TRBJ2-1,CASSPRGFSYNEQFF
TRBV12-3/TRBV12-4,.,TRBJ2-3,CASSGQFSSTDTQYF
TRBV20-1,many,TRBJ1-2,CSASANRERYGYTF
TRBV3-1,medium-sized,TRBJ2-7,CASSPDLYEQYF
TRBV7-2,many,TRBJ2-1,CASSPRAYGEQFF
TRBV6-6,medium-sized,TRBJ1-6,CASSPSGQGLSPLHF
TRBV7-2,medium-sized,TRBJ1-2,CASSMTGGVSYGYTF
TRBV6-6,many,TRBJ2-3,CASSSGLAGPTDTQYF
TRBV18,medium-sized,TRBJ1-1,CASSSRTGARRTEAFF
TRBV6-4,medium-sized,TRBJ2-3,CASSASGTGMIDTQYF
TRBV19,once,TRBJ2-1,CASSPGTSGGKQFF
TRBV10-1,.,TRBJ1-2,CASSVVDRSYGYTF
TRBV7-2,medium-sized,TRBJ2-3,CASSLDLDTQYF
TRBV18,.,TRBJ2-5,CASSPGGETQYF
TRBV5-6,medium-sized,TRBJ2-7,CASSLSAYEQYF